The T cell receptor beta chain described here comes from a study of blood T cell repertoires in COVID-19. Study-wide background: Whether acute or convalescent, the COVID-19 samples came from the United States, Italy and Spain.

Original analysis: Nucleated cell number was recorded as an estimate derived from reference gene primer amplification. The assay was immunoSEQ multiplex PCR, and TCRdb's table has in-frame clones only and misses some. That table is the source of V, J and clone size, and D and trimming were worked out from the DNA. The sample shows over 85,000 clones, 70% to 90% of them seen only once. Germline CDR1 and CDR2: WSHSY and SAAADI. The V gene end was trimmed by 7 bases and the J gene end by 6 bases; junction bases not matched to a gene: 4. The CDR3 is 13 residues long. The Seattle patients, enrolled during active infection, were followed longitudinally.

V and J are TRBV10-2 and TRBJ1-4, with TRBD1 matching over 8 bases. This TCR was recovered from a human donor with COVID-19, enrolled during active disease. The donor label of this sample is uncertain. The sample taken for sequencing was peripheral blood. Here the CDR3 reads CASTDRADEKLFF. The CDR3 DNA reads TGCGCCAGCACGGACAGGGCCGATGAAAAACTGTTTTTT.